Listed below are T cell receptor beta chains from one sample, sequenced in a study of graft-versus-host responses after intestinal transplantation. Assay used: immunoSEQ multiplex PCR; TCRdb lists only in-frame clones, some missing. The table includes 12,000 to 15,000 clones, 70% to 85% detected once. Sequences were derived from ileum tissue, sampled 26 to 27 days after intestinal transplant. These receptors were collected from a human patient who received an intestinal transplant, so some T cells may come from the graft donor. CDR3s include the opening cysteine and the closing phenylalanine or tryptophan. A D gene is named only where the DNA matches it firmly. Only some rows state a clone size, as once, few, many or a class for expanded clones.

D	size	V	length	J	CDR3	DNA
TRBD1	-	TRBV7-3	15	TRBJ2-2	CASTWAGGVPGELFF	TGTGCCAGCACCTGGGCAGGGGGTGTCCCCGGGGAGCTGTTTTTT
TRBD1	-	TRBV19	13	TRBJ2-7	CASIRTGHYEQYF	TGTGCCAGTATCAGGACAGGGCACTACGAGCAGTACTTC
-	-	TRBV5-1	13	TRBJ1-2	CASSYETGIGYTF	TGCGCCAGCAGCTACGAGACAGGAATTGGCTACACCTTC
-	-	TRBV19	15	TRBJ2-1	CASEPRVAGNNEQFF	TGTGCCAGCGAACCTCGAGTGGCAGGGAACAATGAGCAGTTCTTC
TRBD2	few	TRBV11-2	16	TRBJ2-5	CASSQRTSGGAETQYF	TGTGCCAGCAGCCAAAGGACTAGCGGGGGGGCTGAGACCCAGTACTTC
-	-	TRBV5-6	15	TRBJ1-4	CAGSLGVSYREKLFF	TGTGCCGGCAGCTTGGGCGTGAGCTACAGGGAAAAACTGTTTTTT
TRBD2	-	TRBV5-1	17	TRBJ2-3	CASSPVAGGPGTDTQYF	TGCGCCAGCAGCCCGGTGGCGGGGGGGCCAGGCACAGATACGCAGTATTTT
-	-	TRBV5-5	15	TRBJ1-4	CASSITGSTNEKLFF	TGTGCCAGCAGCATTACAGGATCAACTAATGAAAAACTGTTTTTT
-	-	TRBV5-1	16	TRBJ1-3	CASSLVRGGAGNTIYF	TGCGCCAGCAGCTTGGTTCGGGGAGGGGCTGGAAACACCATATATTTT
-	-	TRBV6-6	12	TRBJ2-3	CASSYRTDTQYF	TGTGCCAGCAGTTACCGTACAGATACGCAGTATTTT
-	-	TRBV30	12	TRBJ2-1	CAWRSSYNEQFF	TGTGCCTGGAGGAGCTCCTACAATGAGCAGTTCTTC
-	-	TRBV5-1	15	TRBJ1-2	CASSPTTGKRYGYTF	TGCGCCAGCAGCCCCACGACAGGTAAACGCTATGGCTACACCTTC
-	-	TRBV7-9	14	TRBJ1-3	CASSTTGPGNTIYF	TGTGCCAGCAGCACGACAGGTCCTGGAAACACCATATATTTT
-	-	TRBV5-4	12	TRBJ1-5	CASSLMGQPQHF	TGTGCCAGCAGCTTAATGGGCCAGCCCCAGCATTTT
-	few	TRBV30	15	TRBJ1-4	CAWSVIQGGEEKLFF	TGTGCCTGGAGTGTAATCCAGGGTGGCGAGGAAAAACTGTTTTTT
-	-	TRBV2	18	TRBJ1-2	CASRGRSKDSQNNYGYTF	TGTGCCAGCAGGGGCCGCTCAAAGGACAGCCAGAATAACTATGGCTACACCTTC
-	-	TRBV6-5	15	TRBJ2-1	CATTARGPSYNEQFF	TGTGCCACCACTGCACGTGGGCCAAGCTACAATGAGCAGTTCTTC
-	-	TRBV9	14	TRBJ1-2	CASSVVGTTYGYTF	TGTGCCAGCAGCGTAGTAGGGACAACCTATGGCTACACCTTC
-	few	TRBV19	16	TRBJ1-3	CASRPRGEAVGNTIYF	TGTGCCAGTAGACCCCGCGGGGAGGCGGTTGGAAACACCATATATTTT
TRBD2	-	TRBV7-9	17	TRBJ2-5	CASSLRAGVSVGETQYF	TGTGCCAGCAGCTTAAGGGCGGGAGTCTCCGTGGGAGAGACCCAGTACTTC
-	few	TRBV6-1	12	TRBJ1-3	CASSEQQSTIYF	TGTGCCAGCAGTGAACAACAAAGCACCATATATTTT
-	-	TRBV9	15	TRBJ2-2	CASSVAGGYTGELFF	TGTGCCAGCAGCGTAGCGGGGGGCTATACCGGGGAGCTGTTTTTT
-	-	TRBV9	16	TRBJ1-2	CASSVESTASWYGYTF	TGTGCCAGCAGCGTAGAAAGTACCGCTAGCTGGTATGGCTACACCTTC
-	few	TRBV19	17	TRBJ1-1	CASSITQKDSIVTEAFF	TGTGCCAGTAGTATAACCCAAAAGGACAGTATCGTCACTGAAGCTTTCTTT
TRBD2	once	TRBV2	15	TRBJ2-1	CASSDERGYNNEQFF	TGTGCCAGCAGTGACGAGCGGGGGTATAACAATGAGCAGTTCTTC
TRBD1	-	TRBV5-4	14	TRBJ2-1	CASTNDRVYNEQFF	TGTGCCAGCACCAACGACAGGGTCTACAATGAGCAGTTCTTC
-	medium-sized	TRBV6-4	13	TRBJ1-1	CASPDSPNTEAFF	TGTGCCAGCCCTGACAGTCCGAACACTGAAGCTTTCTTT
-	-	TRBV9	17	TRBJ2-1	CASSVAMGGRGHNEQFF	TGTGCCAGCAGCGTAGCTATGGGGGGGCGGGGGCACAATGAGCAGTTCTTC
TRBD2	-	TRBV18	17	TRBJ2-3	CASSPPWTSGGTDTQYF	TGTGCCAGCTCACCACCGTGGACTAGCGGGGGGACAGATACGCAGTATTTT
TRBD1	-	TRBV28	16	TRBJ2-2	CASSLLGQGNTGELFF	TGTGCCAGCAGTTTATTGGGACAGGGGAACACCGGGGAGCTGTTTTTT
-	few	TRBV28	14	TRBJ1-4	CASSFGQQNEKLFF	TGTGCCAGCAGTTTTGGGCAGCAGAATGAAAAACTGTTTTTT
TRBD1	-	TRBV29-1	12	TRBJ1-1	CSALTGGEEAFF	TGCAGCGCCCTAACAGGGGGCGAGGAAGCTTTCTTT
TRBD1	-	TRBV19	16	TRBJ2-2	CASSLRTGPNTGELFF	TGTGCCAGTAGTCTAAGGACAGGACCGAACACCGGGGAGCTGTTTTTT
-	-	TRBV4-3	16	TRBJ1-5	CASSQDRGNGGQPQHF	TGCGCCAGCAGCCAAGATCGGGGGAACGGGGGACAGCCCCAGCATTTT
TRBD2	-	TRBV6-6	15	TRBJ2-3	CASRGTSGSTDTQYF	TGTGCCAGCAGGGGGACTAGCGGGAGTACAGATACGCAGTATTTT
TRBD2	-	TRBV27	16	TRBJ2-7	CASSLRALAGGYEQYF	TGTGCCAGCAGCCTACGGGCCCTAGCGGGGGGGTACGAGCAGTACTTC
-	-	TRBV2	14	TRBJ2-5	CASMRGGNQETQYF	TGTGCCAGCATGAGGGGGGGAAACCAAGAGACCCAGTACTTC
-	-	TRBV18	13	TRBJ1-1	CASSQGGDTEAFF	TGTGCCAGCTCACAGGGGGGGGACACTGAAGCTTTCTTT
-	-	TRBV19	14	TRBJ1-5	CASSIMAGNQPQHF	TGTGCCAGTAGTATTATGGCGGGCAATCAGCCCCAGCATTTT
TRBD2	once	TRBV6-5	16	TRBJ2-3	CASSSSSGGATDTQYF	TGTGCCAGCAGTTCCTCTAGCGGGGGGGCGACAGATACGCAGTATTTT